What follows are 21 T cell receptor beta chains derived from one specimen sequenced in a study of shared clonotypes between healthy human individuals. Terminally differentiated effector memory CD45RA+ cells were excluded from the naive CD8 cells, which were CD45RO-negative and positively selected for CCR7. The method was immunoSEQ multiplex PCR; TCRdb's version includes in-frame clones alone and lacks a portion of them. Of millions of clones in the sample, about 95% were seen once. The sample taken for sequencing was naive CD8+ T cells sorted from blood. The receptors shown here come from a man between 18 and 35 years old in good health.

The chain couples TRBV21-1 to TRBJ2-7; the table assigns TRBD2, which was not confirmed against the DNA. TRBV21-1 is termed a pseudogene. This CDR3 is 15 amino acids long. CDR3 region: CASSKATGGWYEQYF. CDR3 coding DNA: TGTGCCAGCAGCAAAGCAACGGGTGGGTGGTACGAGCAGTACTTC.

The table lists this clone with a count of one. Other DNA sequences in the sample encode the same CDR3. The chain links TRBV6-5 to TRBJ2-3; tentatively, D is TRBD1 (6 bases). Germline CDR1 is MNHEY and CDR2 is SVGAGI. Trimming pared 4 bases from V and 3 bases from J, leaving 8 bases between. The CDR3 spans 13 residues. In DNA, the CDR3 is TGTGCCAGCAGTTCTACAGGGACAGATACGCAGTATTTT. Its protein is CASSSTGTDTQYF.

The V and J genes are TRBV11-2 and TRBJ2-1, with TRBD1 matching over 7 bases. Germline CDR1 and CDR2: SGHAT and FQNNGV. Trimming cost V 1 base and J 8 bases; bases outside gene matches: 14. The CDR3 covers 17 residues. The CDR3 is CASSLGSTGVVYDEQFF. The CDR3 DNA reads as TGTGCCAGCAGCTTAGGTTCTACAGGGGTAGTTTATGATGAGCAGTTCTTC.

The CDR3 spells CASSPILDKGHEQFF. The CDR3 nucleotides read TGCGCCAGCAGCCCGATTCTTGATAAGGGCCATGAGCAGTTCTTC. J is TRBJ2-1 and V is TRBV4-3; no clear D gene. The CDR3 is 15 amino acids. V was pared by 4 bases and J by 8 bases, with 18 bases between. CDR1 LGHNA and CDR2 YSLEER come from the germline V gene.

V is TRBV30 and J is TRBJ1-2; 8 positions agree with TRBD1. With 6 bases clipped from V and 6 bases from J, the junction kept 6 bases outside the gene matches. Germline V gene data show CDR1 as GTSNPN and CDR2 as SVGIG (reference sequence). The CDR3 runs to 12 residues. The CDR3 DNA reads as TGTGCCTGCTGGACAGGGACAGATGGCTACACCTTC. This translates into CACWTGTDGYTF.

This chain links TRBV19 with TRBJ2-7, with a weak D call TRBD2 (5 bases). The V end was cut by 3 bases, the J end by 3 bases, with 18 bases between. CDR1 is LNHDA and CDR2 is SQIVND in the germline V gene (reference sequence). The CDR3 sequence is 16 residues long. CDR3 sequence (DNA): TGTGCCAGTAGTATGGGAGATACATCTGATATCTACGAGCAGTACTTC. Protein sequence: CASSMGDTSDIYEQYF.

The rearrangement joins TRBV19 to TRBJ2-7; D is possibly TRBD1 or TRBD2 (5 bases each). Germline V gives CDR1 LNHDA, CDR2 SQIVND (reference sequence). The length of the CDR3 is 14 residues. Trimming stripped 6 bases from V and 3 bases from J, with 15 bases between. The CDR3 nucleotides are TGTGCCAGTAGCTACAGAGGGGAGCTCTACGAGCAGTACTTC. Protein: CASSYRGELYEQYF.

The rearrangement links TRBV27 to TRBJ2-3; 8 nucleotides match TRBD2. Germline loops: CDR1 MNHEY, CDR2 SMNVEV (reference sequence). J lost 10 bases, V lost 0 bases, and 3 bases had no gene match. The CDR3 totals 13 residues. Here the CDR3 DNA reads TGTGCCAGCAGTTTATCAGGCGGGGGGCCGCAGTATTTT. Amino acids: CASSLSGGGPQYF.

The genes are TRBV18 and TRBJ2-3, with 11 bases that match TRBD2. Germline V gene sequence: CDR1 KGHSH, CDR2 LQKENI. With 3 bases clipped from V and 6 bases from J, the junction kept 5 bases outside the gene matches. There are 15 residues in the CDR3. CDR3 loop: CASSPLAGGGDTQYF. CDR3 nucleotide sequence: TGTGCCAGCTCACCGCTAGCGGGAGGTGGGGATACGCAGTATTTT. Using reference TRBV18 and TRBJ2-3 for the parts outside the CDR3, the full variable domain is NAGVMQNPRHLVRRRGQEARLRCSPMKGHSHVYWYRQLPEEGLKFMVYLQKENIIDESGMPKERFSAEFPKEGPSILRIQQVVRGDSAAYFCASSPLAGGGDTQYFGPGTRLTVL.

This CDR3 reads CASSVRRGLHEQYF. CDR3 nucleotides: TGCGCCAGCAGCGTCCGCAGGGGGCTCCACGAGCAGTACTTC. The chain recombines TRBV4-1 with TRBJ2-7; 8 bases align to TRBD1. Per germline, CDR1 MGHRA and CDR2 YSYEKL. The CDR3 has 14 amino acids. The J segment lost 5 bases and the V segment lost 5 bases, leaving 8 bases of the junction unmatched.

In regard to this clone: Other DNA sequences in the same sample also yield this CDR3. The chain combines TRBV4-1 with TRBJ2-7; TRBD1 matches at 10 bases. Per germline, CDR1 MGHRA and CDR2 YSYEKL. The CDR3 contains 15 residues. V shed 1 base and J 2 bases; nucleotides not matched to a gene: 2. Here the CDR3 reads CASSQAGQGTYEQYF. CDR3 sequence (DNA): TGCGCCAGCAGCCAAGCGGGACAGGGGACCTACGAGCAGTACTTC.

DNA of the CDR3: TGCGCCAGCAGCCACCGAGGGACAAACCTTTATGGCTACACCTTC. This encodes CASSHRGTNLYGYTF. The V and J genes are TRBV4-1 and TRBJ1-2, with D possibly matching TRBD1 (6 bases). In germline, CDR1 is MGHRA, CDR2 YSYEKL. Deletions cut 3 bases from V and 5 bases from J, with 16 bases between. The length of the CDR3 is 15 residues.

The CDR3 bases are TGTGCCAGCAGCCCGGATGGGGTACCGAACACTGAAGCTTTCTTT. Its protein is CASSPDGVPNTEAFF. The V and J genes are TRBV13 and TRBJ1-1; D remains ambiguous. Trimming took 5 bases from V and 1 from J, leaving 14 bases between them. The CDR3 has 15 amino acids. CDR1 and CDR2 from the germline V gene are PRHDT and FYEKMQ (reference sequence).

A single count supports this clone. The rearrangement links TRBV5-1 to TRBJ2-7, with 7 nucleotides matching TRBD2. The CDR3 has 12 amino acids. Germline loops: CDR1 SGHRS, CDR2 YFSETQ. Trimming cost V 4 bases and J 7 bases; bases outside gene matches: 5. The CDR3 DNA is TGCGCCAGCAGCGCAGATAGCGGGGAGCAGTACTTC. This gives the protein CASSADSGEQYF. The variable domain in full, with the rest retrieved from reference TRBV5-1 and TRBJ2-7, is KAGVTQTPRYLIKTRGQQVTLSCSPISGHRSVSWYQQTPGQGLQFLFEYFSETQRNKGNFPGRFSGRQFSNSRSEMNVSTLELGDSALYLCASSADSGEQYFGPGTRLTVT.

This chain connects TRBV13 to TRBJ2-1, with D tentatively TRBD1 (6 bases). V gave up 5 bases and J gave up 9 bases, with 14 bases separating them. This CDR3 is 13 amino acids long. CDR1 and CDR2 (germline): PRHDT, FYEKMQ (reference sequence). The DNA for the CDR3 is TGTGCCAGCAGCCCACGGACCAGGGGTGAGCAGTTCTTC. Translation gives CASSPRTRGEQFF.

J is TRBJ1-3 and V is TRBV7-9, with D unresolved. The CDR3 length is 15 residues. Germline loops: CDR1 SEHNR, CDR2 FQNEAQ (reference sequence). Trimming stripped 4 bases from V and 0 bases from J, with 10 bases between. The CDR3, as DNA: TGTGCCAGCAGCTCCCCCTTGGGCTCTGGAAACACCATATATTTT. Amino acid sequence: CASSSPLGSGNTIYF.

The V and J genes are TRBV5-4 and TRBJ1-2; D is uncertain. This CDR3 is built from 14 residues. V lost 0 bases and J 1 base, leaving 7 bases between the germline ends. Per the germline V gene, CDR1 is SGHNT and CDR2 is YYREEE (reference sequence). The CDR3 nucleotides are TGTGCCAGCAGCTTGGTTGCGGTTAACTATGGCTACACCTTC. This encodes CASSLVAVNYGYTF.

As for this clone: The sample carries other DNA sequences with the same CDR3. The chain combines TRBV7-8 with TRBJ2-5; 14 nucleotides line up with TRBD2. The V gene end was trimmed by 1 base and the J gene end by 3 bases; junction bases not matched to a gene: 1. Germline lookup yields CDR1 SGHVS and CDR2 FQNEAQ. The CDR3 covers 16 residues. CDR3 nucleotide sequence: TGTGCCAGCAGCTTAGGACTAGCGGGAGGGGAAGAGACCCAGTACTTC. It specifies CASSLGLAGGEETQYF.

The chain carries TRBV4-3 and TRBJ2-1; D might be TRBD2 (5 bases). Germline V lookup: CDR1 LGHNA, CDR2 YSLEER. CDR3 length equals 15 residues. V shed 2 bases and J shed 7 bases, with 15 bases lying between them. In DNA form, the CDR3 reads TGCGCCAGCAGCCAACGGGGAGTCCTCGCAAATGAGCAGTTCTTC. Encoded protein: CASSQRGVLANEQFF.

The chain carries TRBV27 and TRBJ2-7; TRBD1 agrees at 9 bases. Germline V gene sequence: CDR1 MNHEY, CDR2 SMNVEV (reference sequence). The CDR3 loop spans 17 amino acids. V trimming: 5 bases; J trimming: 0 bases; junction bases outside the gene matches: 11. CDR3 sequence reads: CASSDTYADRGSYEQYF. The DNA for the CDR3 is TGTGCCAGCAGTGATACATATGCGGACAGGGGCTCCTACGAGCAGTACTTC.

This clone was observed once. The sample holds other DNA sequences that translate to the same CDR3. This chain uses TRBV6-5 with TRBJ1-1; D is unclear. Trimming pared 0 bases from V and 6 bases from J, leaving 5 bases between. Looked up from germline, CDR1 is MNHEY and CDR2 is SVGAGI. The CDR3 spans 12 residues. CDR3 DNA sequence: TGTGCCAGCAGTTACTCCGGGGCTGAAGCTTTCTTT. Its protein is CASSYSGAEAFF.